This TCR beta chain was captured in a study of CD8 T cells in ankylosing spondylitis. Overall study findings and caveats: Certain motif variants had earlier been reported in reactive arthritis synovial fluid and blood. What seemed typical of ankylosing spondylitis blood was a TCR beta motif built from roughly eight highly homologous variants.

A remark on this clonotype: Antigen unknown. Its ends do not fully match the called genes, so a read error is possible.

TCRdb fed the 5' RACE reads into MiXCR, producing one record per CDR3 protein. The sample consists of more than 600,000 distinct CDR3 sequences, 19% of them appearing once. From germline, CDR1 is SGHRS and CDR2 YFSETQ. The CDR3 runs 15 residues. The chain uses TRBV5-1 and TRBJ2-7; a weak D match, TRBD1 (7 bases). Sequenced sample: blood, either unsorted or a sorted T cell fraction (not recorded which). This receptor was obtained from a male donor with ankylosing spondylitis. The CDR3 region is CTSSLVAGGSYEQYF. In nucleotides, the CDR3 is TGCACCAGCAGCTTGGTAGCAGGGGGGTCCTACGAGCAGTACTTC. Combining the CDR3 with reference TRBV5-1 and TRBJ2-7 gives the whole variable domain KAGVTQTPRYLIKTRGQQVTLSCSPISGHRSVSWYQQTPGQGLQFLFEYFSETQRNKGNFPGRFSGRQFSNSRSEMNVSTLELGDSALYLCTSSLVAGGSYEQYFGPGTRLTVT.